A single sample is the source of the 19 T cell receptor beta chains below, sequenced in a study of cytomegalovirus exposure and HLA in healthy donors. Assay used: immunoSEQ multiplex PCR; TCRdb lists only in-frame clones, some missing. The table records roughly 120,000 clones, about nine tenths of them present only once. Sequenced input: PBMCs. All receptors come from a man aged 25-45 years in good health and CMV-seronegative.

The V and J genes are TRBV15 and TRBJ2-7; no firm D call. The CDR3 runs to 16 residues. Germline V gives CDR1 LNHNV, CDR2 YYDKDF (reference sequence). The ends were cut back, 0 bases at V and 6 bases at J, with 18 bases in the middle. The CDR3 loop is CATSRDGTDFISEQYF. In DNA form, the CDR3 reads TGTGCCACCAGCAGAGATGGAACTGACTTTATCTCCGAGCAGTACTTC.

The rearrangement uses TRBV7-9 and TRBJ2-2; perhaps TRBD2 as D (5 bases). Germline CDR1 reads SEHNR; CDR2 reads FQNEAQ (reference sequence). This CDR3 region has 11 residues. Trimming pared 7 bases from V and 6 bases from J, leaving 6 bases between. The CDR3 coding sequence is TGTGCCAGCAACGGGGCCGGGGAGCTGTTTTTT. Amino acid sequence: CASNGAGELFF. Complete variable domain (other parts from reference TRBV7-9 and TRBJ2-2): DTGVSQNPRHKITKRGQNVTFRCDPISEHNRLYWYRQTLGQGPEFLTYFQNEAQLEKSRLLSDRFSAERPKGSFSTLEIQRTEQGDSAMYLCASNGAGELFFGEGSRLTVL.

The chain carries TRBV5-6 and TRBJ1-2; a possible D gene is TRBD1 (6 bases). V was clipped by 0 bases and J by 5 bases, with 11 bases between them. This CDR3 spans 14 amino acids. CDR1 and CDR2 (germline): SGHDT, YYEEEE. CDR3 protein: CASSLEGEWYGYTF. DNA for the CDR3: TGTGCCAGCAGCTTGGAGGGGGAATGGTATGGCTACACCTTC.

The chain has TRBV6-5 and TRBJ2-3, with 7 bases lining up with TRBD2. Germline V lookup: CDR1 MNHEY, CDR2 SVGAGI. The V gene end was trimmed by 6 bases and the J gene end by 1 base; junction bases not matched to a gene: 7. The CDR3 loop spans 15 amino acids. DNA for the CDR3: TGTGCCAGCAGCCTGGCGGGGGACGGCACAGATACGCAGTATTTT. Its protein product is CASSLAGDGTDTQYF.

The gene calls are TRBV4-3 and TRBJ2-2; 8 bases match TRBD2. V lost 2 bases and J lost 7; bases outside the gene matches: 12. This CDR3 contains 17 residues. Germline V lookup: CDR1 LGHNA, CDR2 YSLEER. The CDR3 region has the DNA TGCGCCAGCAGCCAAACCCGGACTAGCCGGGCGGACGGGGAGCTGTTTTTT. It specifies CASSQTRTSRADGELFF.

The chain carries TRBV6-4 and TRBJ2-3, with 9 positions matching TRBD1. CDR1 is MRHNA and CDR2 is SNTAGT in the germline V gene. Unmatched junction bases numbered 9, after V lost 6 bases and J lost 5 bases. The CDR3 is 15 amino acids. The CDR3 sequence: CASSVTGGAVDTQYF. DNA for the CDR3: TGTGCCAGCAGCGTTACAGGGGGCGCGGTAGATACGCAGTATTTT.

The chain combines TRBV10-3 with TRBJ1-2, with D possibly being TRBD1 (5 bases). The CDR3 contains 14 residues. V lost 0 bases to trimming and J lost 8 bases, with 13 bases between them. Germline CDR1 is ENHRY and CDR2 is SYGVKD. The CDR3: CAISESRGKRGYTF. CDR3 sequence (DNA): TGTGCCATCAGTGAGTCGCGGGGGAAGCGAGGCTACACCTTC.

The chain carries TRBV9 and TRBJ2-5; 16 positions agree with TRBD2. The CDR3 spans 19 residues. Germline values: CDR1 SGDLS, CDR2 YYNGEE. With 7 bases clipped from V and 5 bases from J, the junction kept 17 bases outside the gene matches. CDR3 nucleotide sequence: TGTGCCAGCTGTGAGCCACCGGGACTAGCGGGGGGGCTAAGCGAGACCCAGTACTTC. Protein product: CASCEPPGLAGGLSETQYF.

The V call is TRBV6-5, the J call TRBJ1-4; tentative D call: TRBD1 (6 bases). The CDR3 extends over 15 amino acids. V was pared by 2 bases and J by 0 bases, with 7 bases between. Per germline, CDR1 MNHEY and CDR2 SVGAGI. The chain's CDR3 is CASSYKGATNEKLFF. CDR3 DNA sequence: TGTGCCAGCAGTTACAAGGGGGCAACTAATGAAAAACTGTTTTTT.

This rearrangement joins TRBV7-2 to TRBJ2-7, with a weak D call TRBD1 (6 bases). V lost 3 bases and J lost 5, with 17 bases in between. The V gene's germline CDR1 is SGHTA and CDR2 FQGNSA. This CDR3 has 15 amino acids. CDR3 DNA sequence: TGTGCCAGCAGCTTCCCTGGGGGCCTAAGTGACGAGCAGTACTTC. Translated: CASSFPGGLSDEQYF.

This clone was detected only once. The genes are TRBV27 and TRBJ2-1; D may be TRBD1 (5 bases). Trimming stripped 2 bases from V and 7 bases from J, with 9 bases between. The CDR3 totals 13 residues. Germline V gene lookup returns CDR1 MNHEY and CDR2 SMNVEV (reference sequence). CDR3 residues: CASSLGQGNEQFF. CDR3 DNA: TGTGCCAGCAGTTTAGGGCAGGGAAATGAGCAGTTCTTC.

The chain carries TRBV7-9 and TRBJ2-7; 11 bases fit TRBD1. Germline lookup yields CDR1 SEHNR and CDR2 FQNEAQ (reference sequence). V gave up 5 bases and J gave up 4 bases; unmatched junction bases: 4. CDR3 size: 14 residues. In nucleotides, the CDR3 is TGTGCCAGCAGCGGAGGGACAGGGGGTTACGAGCAGTACTTC. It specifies CASSGGTGGYEQYF.

CDR3 coding DNA: TGTGCCAGCAGCCAACTAGACTTGGGCTCCTACGAGCAGTACTTC. This sequence encodes CASSQLDLGSYEQYF. The V and J genes are TRBV5-4 and TRBJ2-7, with D perhaps matching TRBD2 (5 bases). The ends were cut back, 4 bases at V and 0 bases at J, with 14 bases in the middle. Germline loops: CDR1 SGHNT, CDR2 YYREEE (reference sequence). The CDR3 has 15 amino acids.

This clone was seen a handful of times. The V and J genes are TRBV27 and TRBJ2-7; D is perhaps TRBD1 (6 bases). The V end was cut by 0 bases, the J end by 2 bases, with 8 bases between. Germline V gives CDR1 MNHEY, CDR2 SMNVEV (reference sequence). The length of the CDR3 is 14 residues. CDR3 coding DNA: TGTGCCAGCAGTTTATCACAGGGAGCCTACGAGCAGTACTTC. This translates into CASSLSQGAYEQYF.

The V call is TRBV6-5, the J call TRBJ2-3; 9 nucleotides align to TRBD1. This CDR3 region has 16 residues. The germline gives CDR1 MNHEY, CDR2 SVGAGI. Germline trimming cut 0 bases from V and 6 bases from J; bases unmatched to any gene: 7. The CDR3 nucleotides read TGTGCCAGCAGTTACTCAGCCGGGACAGGGACCGATACGCAGTATTTT. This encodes CASSYSAGTGTDTQYF.

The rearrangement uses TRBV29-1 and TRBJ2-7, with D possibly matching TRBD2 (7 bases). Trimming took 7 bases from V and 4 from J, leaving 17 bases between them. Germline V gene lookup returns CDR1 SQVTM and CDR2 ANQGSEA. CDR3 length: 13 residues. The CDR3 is CSARRGAVYEQYF. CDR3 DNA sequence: TGCAGCGCCCGCCGGGGGGCCGTGTACGAGCAGTACTTC.

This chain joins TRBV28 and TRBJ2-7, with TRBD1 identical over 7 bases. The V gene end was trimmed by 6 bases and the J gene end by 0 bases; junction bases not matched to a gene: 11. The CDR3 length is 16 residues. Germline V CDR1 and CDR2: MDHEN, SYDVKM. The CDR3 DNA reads TGTGCCAGCAGCCTAGCTACAGGGGCCCTCTCCTACGAGCAGTACTTC. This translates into CASSLATGALSYEQYF.

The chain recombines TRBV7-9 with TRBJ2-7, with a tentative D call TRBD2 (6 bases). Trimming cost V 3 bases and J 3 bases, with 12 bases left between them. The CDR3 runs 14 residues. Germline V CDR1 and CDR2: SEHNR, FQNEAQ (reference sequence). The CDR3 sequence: CASSLEGLDYEQYF. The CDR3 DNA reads TGTGCCAGCAGCTTGGAGGGGCTGGACTACGAGCAGTACTTC.

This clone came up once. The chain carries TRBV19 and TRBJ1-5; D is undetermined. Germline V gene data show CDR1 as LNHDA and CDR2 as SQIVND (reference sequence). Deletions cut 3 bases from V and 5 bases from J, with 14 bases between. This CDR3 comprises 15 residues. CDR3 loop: CASSIRGRIYQPQHF. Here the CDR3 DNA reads TGTGCCAGTAGTATCCGAGGGAGGATTTATCAGCCCCAGCATTTT. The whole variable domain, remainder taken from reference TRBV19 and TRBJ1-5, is DGGITQSPKYLFRKEGQNVTLSCEQNLNHDAMYWYRQDPGQGLRLIYYSQIVNDFQKGDIAEGYSVSREKKESFPLTVTSAQKNPTAFYLCASSIRGRIYQPQHFGDGTRLSIL.